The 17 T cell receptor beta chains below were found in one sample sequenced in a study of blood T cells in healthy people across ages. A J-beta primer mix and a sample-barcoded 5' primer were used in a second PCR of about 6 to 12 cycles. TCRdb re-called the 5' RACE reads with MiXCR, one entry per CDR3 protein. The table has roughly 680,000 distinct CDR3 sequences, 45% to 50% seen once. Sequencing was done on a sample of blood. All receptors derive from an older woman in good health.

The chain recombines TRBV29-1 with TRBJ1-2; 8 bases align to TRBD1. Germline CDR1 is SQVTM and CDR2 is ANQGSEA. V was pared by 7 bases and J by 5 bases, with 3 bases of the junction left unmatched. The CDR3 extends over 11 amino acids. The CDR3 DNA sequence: TGCAGCGCGGGACAGGAGTATGGCTACACCTTC. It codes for CSAGQEYGYTF. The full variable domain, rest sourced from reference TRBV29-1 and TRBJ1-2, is SAVISQKPSRDICQRGTSLTIQCQVDSQVTMMFWYRQQPGQSLTLIATANQGSEATYESGFVIDKFPISRPNLTFSTLTVSNMSPEDSSIYLCSAGQEYGYTFGSGTRLTVV.

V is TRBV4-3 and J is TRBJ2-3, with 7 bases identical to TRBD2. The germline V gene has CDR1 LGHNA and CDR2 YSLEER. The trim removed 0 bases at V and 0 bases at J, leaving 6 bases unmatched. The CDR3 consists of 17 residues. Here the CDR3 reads CASSQEAGGGSTDTQYF. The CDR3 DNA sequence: TGCGCCAGCAGCCAAGAAGCTGGGGGGGGTAGCACAGATACGCAGTATTTT.

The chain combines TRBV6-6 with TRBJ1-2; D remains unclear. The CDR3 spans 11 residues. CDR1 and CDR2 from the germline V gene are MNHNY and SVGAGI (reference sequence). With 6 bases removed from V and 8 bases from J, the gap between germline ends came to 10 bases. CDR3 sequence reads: CASREIGGYTF. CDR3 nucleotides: TGTGCCAGCAGGGAGATTGGGGGCTACACCTTC.

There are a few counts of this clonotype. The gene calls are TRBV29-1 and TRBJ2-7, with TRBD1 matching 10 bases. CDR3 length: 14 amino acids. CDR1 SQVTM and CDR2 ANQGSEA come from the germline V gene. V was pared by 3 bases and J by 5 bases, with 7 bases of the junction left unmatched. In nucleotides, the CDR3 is TGCAGCGTTGATTTGGGACAGGGGTACAACGAGCAGTACTTC. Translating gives CSVDLGQGYNEQYF.

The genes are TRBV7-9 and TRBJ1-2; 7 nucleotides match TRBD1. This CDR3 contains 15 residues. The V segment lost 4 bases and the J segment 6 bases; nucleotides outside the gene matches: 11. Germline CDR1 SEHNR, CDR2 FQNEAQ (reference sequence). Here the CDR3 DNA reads TGTGCCAGCAGCTACGGTGAGGACAGGTTCAATGGCTACACCTTC. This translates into CASSYGEDRFNGYTF.

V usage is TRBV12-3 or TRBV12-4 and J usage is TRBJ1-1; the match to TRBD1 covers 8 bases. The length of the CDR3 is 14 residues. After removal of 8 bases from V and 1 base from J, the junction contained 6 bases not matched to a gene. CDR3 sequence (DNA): TGTGCCAGCCTTCCGACAGGGGCGAACACTGAAGCTTTCTTT. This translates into CASLPTGANTEAFF.

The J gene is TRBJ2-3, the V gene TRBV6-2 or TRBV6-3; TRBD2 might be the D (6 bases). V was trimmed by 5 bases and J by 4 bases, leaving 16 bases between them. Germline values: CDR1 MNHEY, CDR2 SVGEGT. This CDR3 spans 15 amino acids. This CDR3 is CASSLPGSSSDTQYF. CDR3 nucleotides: TGTGCCAGCAGTCTCCCCGGGAGTTCCTCAGATACGCAGTATTTT.

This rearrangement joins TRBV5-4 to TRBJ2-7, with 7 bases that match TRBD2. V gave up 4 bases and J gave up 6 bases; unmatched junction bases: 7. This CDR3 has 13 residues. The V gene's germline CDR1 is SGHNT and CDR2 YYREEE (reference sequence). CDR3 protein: CASSRSGISEQYF. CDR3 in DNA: TGTGCCAGCAGCCGGAGCGGGATCAGCGAGCAGTACTTC.

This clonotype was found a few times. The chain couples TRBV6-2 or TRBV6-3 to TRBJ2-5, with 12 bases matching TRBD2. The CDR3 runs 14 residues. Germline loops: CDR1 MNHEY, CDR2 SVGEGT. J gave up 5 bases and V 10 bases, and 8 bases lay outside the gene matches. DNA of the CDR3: TGTGCCACCGAGCTAGCGGGAGGGCTGGAGACCCAGTACTTC. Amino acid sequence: CATELAGGLETQYF.

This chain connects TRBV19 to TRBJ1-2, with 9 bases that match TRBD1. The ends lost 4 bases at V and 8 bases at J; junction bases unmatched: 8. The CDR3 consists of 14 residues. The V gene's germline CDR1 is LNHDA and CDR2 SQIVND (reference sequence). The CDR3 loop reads CASSTRTGDKGYTF. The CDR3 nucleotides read TGTGCCAGTAGTACCCGGACAGGGGATAAGGGCTACACCTTC. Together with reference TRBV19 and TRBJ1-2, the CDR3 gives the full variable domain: DGGITQSPKYLFRKEGQNVTLSCEQNLNHDAMYWYRQDPGQGLRLIYYSQIVNDFQKGDIAEGYSVSREKKESFPLTVTSAQKNPTAFYLCASSTRTGDKGYTFGSGTRLTVV.

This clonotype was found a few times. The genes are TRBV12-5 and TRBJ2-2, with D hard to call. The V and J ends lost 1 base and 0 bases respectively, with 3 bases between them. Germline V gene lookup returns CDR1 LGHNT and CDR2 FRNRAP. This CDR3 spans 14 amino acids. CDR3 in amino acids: CASGLDTNTGELFF. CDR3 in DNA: TGTGCTAGTGGTTTGGACACGAACACCGGGGAGCTGTTTTTT.

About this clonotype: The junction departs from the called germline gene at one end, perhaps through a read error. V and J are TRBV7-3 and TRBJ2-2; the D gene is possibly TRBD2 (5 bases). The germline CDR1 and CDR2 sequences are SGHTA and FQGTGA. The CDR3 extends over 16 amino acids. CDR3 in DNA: TGTGCCAGCAGCTTCTTGGCAGGCTCGAACACCGGGAAGCTGTTTTTT. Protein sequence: CASSFLAGSNTGKLFF.

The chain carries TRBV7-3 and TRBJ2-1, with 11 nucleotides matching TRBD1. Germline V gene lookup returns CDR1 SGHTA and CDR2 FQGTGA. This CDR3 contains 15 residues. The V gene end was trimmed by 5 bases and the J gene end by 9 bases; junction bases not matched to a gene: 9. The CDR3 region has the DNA TGTGCCAGCAGCCTTCAATCCGGGACAGGGGGTGAGCAGTTCTTC. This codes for CASSLQSGTGGEQFF.

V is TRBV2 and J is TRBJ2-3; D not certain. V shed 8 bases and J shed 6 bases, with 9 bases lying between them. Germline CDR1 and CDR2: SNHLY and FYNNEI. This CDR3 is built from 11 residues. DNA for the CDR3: TGTGCCAGCGCTCTCAGCGATACGCAGTATTTT. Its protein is CASALSDTQYF.

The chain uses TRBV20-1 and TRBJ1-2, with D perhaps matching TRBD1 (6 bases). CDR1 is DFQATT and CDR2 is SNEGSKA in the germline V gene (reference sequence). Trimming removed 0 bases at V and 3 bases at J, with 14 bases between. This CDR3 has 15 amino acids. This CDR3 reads CSAREWGGADYGYTF. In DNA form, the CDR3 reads TGCAGTGCTAGAGAGTGGGGGGGCGCGGACTATGGCTACACCTTC.

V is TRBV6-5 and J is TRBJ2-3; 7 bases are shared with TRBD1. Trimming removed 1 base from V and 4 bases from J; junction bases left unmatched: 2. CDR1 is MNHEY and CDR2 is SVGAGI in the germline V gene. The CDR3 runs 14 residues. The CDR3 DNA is TGTGCCAGCAGTTACTGGCAGGGGGCAGATACGCAGTATTTT. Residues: CASSYWQGADTQYF.

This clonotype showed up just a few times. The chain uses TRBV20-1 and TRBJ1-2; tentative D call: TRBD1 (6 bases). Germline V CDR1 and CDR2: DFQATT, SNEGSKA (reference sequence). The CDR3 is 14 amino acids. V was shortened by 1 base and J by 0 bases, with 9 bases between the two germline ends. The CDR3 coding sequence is TGCAGTGCTAGAGCCGAGGGGGCTAACTATGGCTACACCTTC. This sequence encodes CSARAEGANYGYTF.